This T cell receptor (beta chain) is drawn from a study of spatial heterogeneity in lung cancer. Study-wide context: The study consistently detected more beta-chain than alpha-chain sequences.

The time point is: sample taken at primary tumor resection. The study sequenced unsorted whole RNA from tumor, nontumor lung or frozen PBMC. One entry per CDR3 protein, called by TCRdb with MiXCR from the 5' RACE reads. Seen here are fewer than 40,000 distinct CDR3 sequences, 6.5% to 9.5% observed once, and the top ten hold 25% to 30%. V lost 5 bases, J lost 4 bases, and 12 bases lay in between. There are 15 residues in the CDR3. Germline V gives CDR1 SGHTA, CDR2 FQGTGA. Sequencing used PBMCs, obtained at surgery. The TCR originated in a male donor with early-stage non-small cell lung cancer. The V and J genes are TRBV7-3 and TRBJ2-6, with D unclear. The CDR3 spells CASSANLAGANVLTF. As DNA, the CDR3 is TGTGCCAGCAGCGCTAACTTAGCCGGGGCCAACGTCCTGACTTTC.